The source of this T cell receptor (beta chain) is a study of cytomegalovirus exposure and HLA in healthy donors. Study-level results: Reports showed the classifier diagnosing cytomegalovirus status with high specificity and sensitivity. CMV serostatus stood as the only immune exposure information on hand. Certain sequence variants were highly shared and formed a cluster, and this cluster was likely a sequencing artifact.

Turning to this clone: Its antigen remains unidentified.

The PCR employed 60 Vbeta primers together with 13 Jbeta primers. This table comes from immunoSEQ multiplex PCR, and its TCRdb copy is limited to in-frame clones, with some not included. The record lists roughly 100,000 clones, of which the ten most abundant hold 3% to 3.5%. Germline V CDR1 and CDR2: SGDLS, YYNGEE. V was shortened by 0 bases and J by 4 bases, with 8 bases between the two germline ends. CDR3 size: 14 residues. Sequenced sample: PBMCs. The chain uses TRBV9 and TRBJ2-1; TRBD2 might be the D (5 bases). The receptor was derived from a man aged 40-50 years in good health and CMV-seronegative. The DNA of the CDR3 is TGTGCCAGCAGCGTAGGTAGGGAGTACAATGAGCAGTTCTTC. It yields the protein CASSVGREYNEQFF.